The rows below give T cell receptor beta chains drawn from one sample of a study of T cells expressing NK-cell markers. One entry per CDR3 protein, without DNA, is what TCRdb gives after re-calling the 5' RACE reads. This repertoire includes 500,000 to 700,000 distinct CDR3 sequences. Sequenced material: blood T cells: a sorted CD56 or NKG2C T cell subset, CD4+ or CD8+ T cells, or bulk PBMC T cells (not recorded which). These TCRs come from a young man in good health. Each CDR3 is given with its conserved first and last residue.

j_gene	v_gene	CDR3aa
TRBJ2-1	TRBV20-1	CSAGLLAGGPQEQFF
TRBJ2-1	TRBV29-1	CSVEPLSNEQFF
TRBJ2-3	TRBV4-3	CASRSLPGGTDTQYF
TRBJ2-7	TRBV5-1	CASSPRQETYEQYF
TRBJ2-1	TRBV28	CASTPQYNEQFF
TRBJ2-1	TRBV6-5	CASSYLAGDRYEQFF
TRBJ2-1	TRBV4-2	CASSQGMGQNNEQFF
TRBJ2-7	TRBV3-1	CASSRAPDGSYEQYF
TRBJ2-1	TRBV6-2/TRBV6-3	CASRGARREFF
TRBJ2-4	TRBV5-1	CASSGPGQDGTLLAKNIQYF
TRBJ2-1	TRBV7-9	CASRGGGGFLNEQFF
TRBJ2-1	TRBV6-2/TRBV6-3	CASTIPAALSYNEQFF
TRBJ2-7	TRBV7-2	CASSGGTSGSGYEQYF
TRBJ1-3	TRBV18	CASSAGQGVGNTIYF
TRBJ1-1	TRBV5-6	CASSAGQAAAFF
TRBJ1-1	TRBV30	CAWREGHKAFF
TRBJ1-2	TRBV14	CASSTTSGTEAAYTF
TRBJ2-1	TRBV5-5	CASSKQTSSYNEQFF
TRBJ1-2	TRBV12-3/TRBV12-4	CASSLSIWGTF
TRBJ2-3	TRBV7-2	CASRGSPSTDTQYF
TRBJ2-3	TRBV10-3	CAISTRTSDSTDTQYF
TRBJ2-1	TRBV27	CASLLSGSSDEQFF
TRBJ2-1	TRBV4-2	CASSQDSLNNEQFF
TRBJ2-3	TRBV12-3/TRBV12-4	CASRPTPRVPDTQYF
TRBJ2-1	TRBV4-1	CASSQASGRAWNEQFF
TRBJ2-3	TRBV27	CASSFFAGGSDTQYF